The 10 T cell receptor beta chains reported below all come from one sample, sequenced in a study of CD8 T cells in ankylosing spondylitis. Study-wide results and limits: A motif of seven or eight highly homologous TCR beta variants was seen as apparently characteristic of ankylosing spondylitis blood.

TCRdb fed the 5' RACE reads into MiXCR, producing one record per CDR3 protein. Of hundreds of thousands of distinct CDR3 sequences in the sample, about an eighth were seen once. These receptors' targets are unknown. The specimen was blood, either unsorted or a sorted T cell fraction (not recorded which). Every receptor here comes from a male donor with ankylosing spondylitis.

The chain links TRBV5-1 to TRBJ2-1; D not certain. Trimming removed 0 bases from V and 6 bases from J, with 16 bases in between. The CDR3 spans 16 residues. Germline lookup yields CDR1 SGHRS and CDR2 YFSETQ. This chain's CDR3 is CASSLDRVSGGNEQFF. DNA of the CDR3: TGCGCCAGCAGCTTGGACCGGGTATCAGGCGGCAATGAGCAGTTCTTC.

The chain couples TRBV10-3 to TRBJ1-4, with D perhaps TRBD1 (5 bases). Germline V lookup: CDR1 ENHRY, CDR2 SYGVKD. The CDR3 has 15 residues. Trimming stripped 6 bases from V and 0 bases from J, with 11 bases between. The CDR3 protein is CAIRARDATNEKLFF. CDR3 nucleotides: TGTGCCATCAGGGCCCGGGACGCAACTAATGAAAAACTGTTTTTT.

This clonotype was seen many times. J is TRBJ2-7 and V is TRBV12-3 or TRBV12-4; a possible D gene is TRBD1 (5 bases). The CDR3 consists of 14 residues. The V end was cut by 2 bases, the J end by 3 bases, with 11 bases between. Here the CDR3 reads CASSLILGLYEQYF. The CDR3, as DNA: TGTGCCAGCAGTTTAATTTTGGGGCTCTACGAGCAGTACTTC.

V gene TRBV6-2 or TRBV6-3 combines with J gene TRBJ2-1; the D call may be TRBD1 or TRBD2 (6 bases each). V was shortened by 2 bases and J by 4 bases, with 12 bases between the two germline ends. The CDR3 consists of 15 residues. CDR1 is MNHEY and CDR2 is SVGEGT in the germline V gene. The CDR3 loop is CASSYGGGDYNEQFF. In DNA, the CDR3 is TGTGCCAGCAGTTACGGGGGCGGGGATTACAATGAGCAGTTCTTC.

This clonotype came up many times. V and J are TRBV5-1 and TRBJ2-7, with D unresolved. Trimming took off 1 base at V and 4 bases at J, with 15 bases between the two ends. CDR1 is SGHRS and CDR2 is YFSETQ in the germline V gene. CDR3 size: 15 residues. The CDR3 sequence is CASSLSRVLVYEQYF. In DNA form, the CDR3 reads TGCGCCAGCAGCTTGTCAAGGGTACTGGTGTACGAGCAGTACTTC.

The chain is built from TRBV20-1 and TRBJ2-5, with TRBD1 matching 11 bases. The germline CDR1 and CDR2 sequences are DFQATT and SNEGSKA (reference sequence). There are 15 residues in the CDR3. V dropped 3 bases and J dropped 3; count of bases not matched to a gene: 6. Written as DNA, the CDR3 is TGCAGTGCTAGGACCGGGACAGGGGGAAAAGAGACCCAGTACTTC. Protein: CSARTGTGGKETQYF.

The V and J genes are TRBV28 and TRBJ2-1, with 12 bases fitting TRBD2. Per germline, CDR1 MDHEN and CDR2 SYDVKM. Unmatched junction bases numbered 6, after V lost 5 bases and J lost 4 bases. The length of the CDR3 is 16 residues. This CDR3 reads CASSALGLAGYNEQFF. The CDR3 bases are TGTGCCAGCAGTGCACTGGGACTAGCGGGTTACAATGAGCAGTTCTTC.

The gene calls are TRBV28 and TRBJ2-5, with 7 nucleotides matching TRBD1. Losses at the gene ends were 5 bases for V and 1 base for J; bases not matched to a gene: 7. Per germline, CDR1 MDHEN and CDR2 SYDVKM. The CDR3 is 15 amino acids. CDR3 nucleotides: TGTGCCAGCAGTCTCTTATCAGGGGGCCAAGAGACCCAGTACTTC. Encoded protein: CASSLLSGGQETQYF.

This clonotype showed up many times. This chain joins TRBV4-2 and TRBJ2-7, with D uncertain. This CDR3 has 15 residues. V dropped 0 bases and J dropped 4 bases, with 13 bases sitting between them. Germline CDR1 LGHNA, CDR2 YNFKEQ. CDR3 region: CASSQESWRSYEQYF. The DNA for the CDR3 is TGTGCCAGCAGCCAAGAATCGTGGCGAAGTTACGAGCAGTACTTC.

The genes are TRBV6-5 and TRBJ2-1, with D perhaps TRBD2 (5 bases). Germline V gene data show CDR1 as MNHEY and CDR2 as SVGAGI. With 2 bases removed from V and 8 bases from J, the gap between germline ends came to 19 bases. This CDR3 spans 16 amino acids. CDR3 DNA: TGTGCCAGCAGTTACCCGATTGGCGGCGGGTTGGATGAGCAGTTCTTC. Translation gives CASSYPIGGGLDEQFF.